These 20 T cell receptor beta chains originate from one sample sequenced in a study of T cells in Graves' hyperthyroidism and ophthalmopathy. Amplification of TCR beta CDR3 regions was performed using RNA transcripts as template. Using the HTBI primer set, a first-round RT-PCR was run on the TCR CDR3. One entry per CDR3 protein, called by TCRdb with MiXCR from the multiplex PCR reads. In the table there are about 600,000 distinct CDR3 sequences, approximately 15% of which are singletons. Sequences were obtained from blood. These receptors all come from a woman in her forties with Graves' ophthalmopathy.

V gene TRBV28 combines with J gene TRBJ2-7, with unresolved D. This CDR3 contains 12 residues. The germline V gene encodes CDR1 MDHEN and CDR2 SYDVKM. V was trimmed by 3 bases and J by 4 bases, leaving 7 bases between them. The CDR3 DNA reads TGTGCCAGCAGTTTTCGGCAGTACGAGCAGTACTTC. Its translation: CASSFRQYEQYF.

This chain uses TRBV7-9 with TRBJ2-7; TRBD2 agrees at 11 bases. The V gene end was trimmed by 5 bases and the J gene end by 3 bases; junction bases not matched to a gene: 6. Per the germline V gene, CDR1 is SEHNR and CDR2 is FQNEAQ (reference sequence). This CDR3 has 15 residues. The DNA of the CDR3 is TGTGCCAGCAGCGCGACTAGCGGGAAATACTACGAGCAGTACTTC. Its translation: CASSATSGKYYEQYF. Full variable domain (outside the CDR3, taken from reference TRBV7-9 and TRBJ2-7): DTGVSQNPRHKITKRGQNVTFRCDPISEHNRLYWYRQTLGQGPEFLTYFQNEAQLEKSRLLSDRFSAERPKGSFSTLEIQRTEQGDSAMYLCASSATSGKYYEQYFGPGTRLTVT.

Comments on this clonotype: This could be a read error, since a much larger clone is one nucleotide away. The chain recombines TRBV6-2 or TRBV6-3 with TRBJ2-1, with 12 bases that match TRBD1. Germline V gene sequence: CDR1 MNHEY, CDR2 SVGEGT. Trimming at V came to 11 bases and at J to 10 bases, leaving 18 bases not matched to a gene. CDR3 length equals 16 residues. CDR3 nucleotide sequence: TGTGCCCGCACCCCAGGGGTAGGGGACAGGGGGCAGGAGCAGTTCTTC. Translated: CARTPGVGDRGQEQFF.

This clonotype was recorded many times. The CDR3 loop reads CASSAIFYEQYF. In DNA form, the CDR3 reads TGTGCCAGCAGTGCCATCTTCTACGAGCAGTACTTC. The chain is built from TRBV6-1 and TRBJ2-7, with D unresolved. The ends were cut back, 4 bases at V and 3 bases at J, with 7 bases in the middle. Germline V gene sequence: CDR1 MNHNS, CDR2 SASEGT. This CDR3 comprises 12 residues.

This clonotype was detected a few times. The J gene is TRBJ1-1, the V gene TRBV2; no reliable D call. Germline V CDR1 and CDR2: SNHLY, FYNNEI. The CDR3 length is 14 residues. Trimming removed 4 bases at V and 11 bases at J, with 20 bases between. The CDR3 here is CASSAQENQRRAFF. CDR3 nucleotide sequence: TGTGCCAGCAGTGCCCAGGAAAACCAACGGAGGGCTTTCTTT.

This clonotype has a count of ten or more. The CDR3 coding sequence is TGTGCCAGCAGTGACCTGAGGGGGGCCTATGGCTACACCTTC. This sequence encodes CASSDLRGAYGYTF. The chain combines TRBV6-1 with TRBJ1-2, with a tentative D call TRBD1 (6 bases). This CDR3 has 14 residues. From germline, CDR1 is MNHNS and CDR2 SASEGT. V was trimmed by 3 bases and J by 4 bases, leaving 12 bases between them.

This clonotype was detected a few times. The CDR3 nucleotides read TGTGCCAGTAGATCACAGGGTAAGTTCACTGAAGCTTTCTTT. Amino acids: CASRSQGKFTEAFF. The rearrangement uses TRBV19 and TRBJ1-1; possible D gene TRBD1, 6 bases. Germline V gene sequence: CDR1 LNHDA, CDR2 SQIVND (reference sequence). This CDR3 contains 14 residues. Trimming shortened V by 6 bases and J by 4 bases, and 15 bases separated the two germline ends.

This chain joins TRBV27 and TRBJ2-7; D possibly corresponds to TRBD1 (6 bases). Trimming removed 4 bases from V and 3 bases from J, with 13 bases in between. This CDR3 is built from 14 residues. Germline CDR1 and CDR2: MNHEY and SMNVEV (reference sequence). The CDR3 DNA is TGTGCCAGCAGTTGGGGAGACAGGATCTACGAGCAGTACTTC. Protein: CASSWGDRIYEQYF.

The table lists this clonotype with a few counts. The CDR3 nucleotides are TGTGCCACCAGCAGAGGTAATAGGCTTGAGCAGTTCTTC. It translates to CATSRGNRLEQFF. The chain uses TRBV15 and TRBJ2-1; D gene unclear. Germline lookup yields CDR1 LNHNV and CDR2 YYDKDF (reference sequence). The CDR3 sequence is 13 residues long. Trimming took off 1 base at V and 9 bases at J, with 10 bases between the two ends.

The table lists this clonotype with many counts. The chain employs TRBV6-2 or TRBV6-3 and TRBJ1-1, with 9 positions matching TRBD1. CDR1 and CDR2 (germline): MNHEY, SVGEGT. The V segment lost 7 bases and the J segment 5 bases; nucleotides outside the gene matches: 5. The CDR3 contains 13 residues. The CDR3 DNA follows: TGTGCCAGCATGGACAGGGGAGGGACTGAAGCTTTCTTT. Its translation is CASMDRGGTEAFF.

This clonotype was recorded at least ten times. V and J are TRBV29-1 and TRBJ1-1; 8 bases map to TRBD1. Per the germline V gene, CDR1 is SQVTM and CDR2 is ANQGSEA. V was clipped by 7 bases and J by 1 base; unmatched bases: 14. CDR3 length equals 16 residues. The CDR3, as DNA: TGCAGCGCCCGTCTGACAGGGGACGACCCGAACACTGAAGCTTTCTTT. Protein: CSARLTGDDPNTEAFF.

This sequence joins TRBV5-1 and TRBJ2-3; no clear D gene. V lost 1 base and J lost 2, with 8 bases in between. The CDR3 has 14 amino acids. Germline assignment: CDR1 SGHRS and CDR2 YFSETQ. In DNA, the CDR3 is TGCGCCAGCAGCTTGTACGGTTACACAGATACGCAGTATTTT. Translated: CASSLYGYTDTQYF.

This clonotype has a count of ten or more. The genes are TRBV7-2 and TRBJ2-7; maybe TRBD2 (9 bases). Germline CDR1 reads SGHTA; CDR2 reads FQGNSA. Trimming took off 3 bases at V and 2 bases at J, with 26 bases between the two ends. This CDR3 spans 19 amino acids. The CDR3 coding sequence is TGTGCCAGCAGCTTTAGCGGGGGTTTTGGACAGGGTAGCGCCTACGAGCAGTACTTC. Translating it yields CASSFSGGFGQGSAYEQYF. The variable domain in full, with the rest retrieved from reference TRBV7-2 and TRBJ2-7, is GAGVSQSPSNKVTEKGKDVELRCDPISGHTALYWYRQSLGQGLEFLIYFQGNSAPDKSGLPSDRFSAERTGGSVSTLTIQRTQQEDSAVYLCASSFSGGFGQGSAYEQYFGPGTRLTVT.

There are many counts of this clonotype. The rearrangement uses TRBV18 and TRBJ2-3; weak D call: TRBD1 (6 bases). The germline V gene encodes CDR1 KGHSH and CDR2 LQKENI. The CDR3 is made up of 16 amino acids. Deletions cut 5 bases from V and 2 bases from J, with 17 bases between. The CDR3 DNA reads as TGTGCCAGCTCAGAACAGGGTTGGCCCTCCACAGATACGCAGTATTTT. Translated, it gives CASSEQGWPSTDTQYF.

This clonotype was recorded at least ten times. The chain carries TRBV11-2 and TRBJ2-3; no definite D call. Germline V lookup: CDR1 SGHAT, CDR2 FQNNGV. The V end lost 0 bases, the J end lost 8 bases, and 15 bases lay between the germline ends. CDR3 size: 15 residues. In DNA form, the CDR3 reads TGTGCCAGCAGCTTAGAGGCTAGTGGGAACCCTACGCAGTATTTT. Amino acid sequence: CASSLEASGNPTQYF.

This chain links TRBV9 with TRBJ1-2; tentative D call: TRBD1 (5 bases). Trimming took off 8 bases at V and 2 bases at J, with 13 bases between the two ends. This CDR3 is 13 amino acids long. CDR1 is SGDLS and CDR2 is YYNGEE in the germline V gene. The CDR3: CASGEGPNYGYTF. CDR3 bases: TGTGCCAGTGGAGAGGGGCCAAACTATGGCTACACCTTC.

This clonotype was detected a few times. The V and J genes are TRBV6-1 and TRBJ1-6, with D unresolved. The CDR3 runs to 13 residues. With 8 bases removed from V and 1 base from J, the gap between germline ends came to 6 bases. Germline CDR1 MNHNS, CDR2 SASEGT. CDR3 sequence reads: CASCKSYNSPLHF. The CDR3 DNA follows: TGTGCCAGCTGTAAATCCTATAATTCACCCCTCCACTTT.

This clonotype came up a few times. The chain is built from TRBV5-1 and TRBJ2-3, with D perhaps being TRBD1 or TRBD2 (5 bases each). V lost 1 base, J lost 5 bases, and 14 bases lay in between. Germline V gene lookup returns CDR1 SGHRS and CDR2 YFSETQ. The CDR3 is 15 amino acids. The CDR3 bases are TGCGCCAGCAGCTTGATCGGGGACCGCGGAGATACGCAGTATTTT. This translates into CASSLIGDRGDTQYF.

Many counts were recorded for this clonotype. The CDR3 is CSVGTGSSYNEQFF. The DNA for the CDR3 is TGCAGCGTCGGGACAGGGAGCTCCTACAATGAGCAGTTCTTC. The J gene is TRBJ2-1, the V gene TRBV29-1; 9 positions match TRBD1. The CDR3 contains 14 residues. The trim removed 6 bases at V and 0 bases at J, leaving 3 bases unmatched. CDR1 and CDR2 (germline): SQVTM, ANQGSEA.

This clonotype has ten or more counts. This chain links TRBV7-2 with TRBJ1-1; D might be TRBD1 (5 bases). Germline values: CDR1 SGHTA, CDR2 FQGNSA. V lost 4 bases and J lost 4, with 7 bases in between. The length of the CDR3 is 12 residues. CDR3 loop: CASSSGATEAFF. As DNA, the CDR3 is TGTGCCAGCAGCTCCGGGGCCACTGAAGCTTTCTTT.